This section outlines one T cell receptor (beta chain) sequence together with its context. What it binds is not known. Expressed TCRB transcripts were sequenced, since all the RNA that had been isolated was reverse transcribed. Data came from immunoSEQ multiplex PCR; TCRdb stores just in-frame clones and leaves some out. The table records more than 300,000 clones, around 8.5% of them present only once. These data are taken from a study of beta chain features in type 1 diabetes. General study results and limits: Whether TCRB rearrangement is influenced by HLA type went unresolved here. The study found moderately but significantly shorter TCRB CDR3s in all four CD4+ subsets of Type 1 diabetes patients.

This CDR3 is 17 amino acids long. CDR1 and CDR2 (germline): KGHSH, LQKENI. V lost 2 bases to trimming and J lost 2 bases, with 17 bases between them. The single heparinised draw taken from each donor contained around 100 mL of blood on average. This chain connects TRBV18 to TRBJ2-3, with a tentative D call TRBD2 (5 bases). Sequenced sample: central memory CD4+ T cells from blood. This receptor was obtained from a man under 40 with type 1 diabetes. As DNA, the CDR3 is TGTGCCAGCTCACCAAACTCCGCGGCGGGTTCCACAGATACGCAGTATTTT. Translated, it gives CASSPNSAAGSTDTQYF. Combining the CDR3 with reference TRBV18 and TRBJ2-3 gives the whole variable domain NAGVMQNPRHLVRRRGQEARLRCSPMKGHSHVYWYRQLPEEGLKFMVYLQKENIIDESGMPKERFSAEFPKEGPSILRIQQVVRGDSAAYFCASSPNSAAGSTDTQYFGPGTRLTVL.